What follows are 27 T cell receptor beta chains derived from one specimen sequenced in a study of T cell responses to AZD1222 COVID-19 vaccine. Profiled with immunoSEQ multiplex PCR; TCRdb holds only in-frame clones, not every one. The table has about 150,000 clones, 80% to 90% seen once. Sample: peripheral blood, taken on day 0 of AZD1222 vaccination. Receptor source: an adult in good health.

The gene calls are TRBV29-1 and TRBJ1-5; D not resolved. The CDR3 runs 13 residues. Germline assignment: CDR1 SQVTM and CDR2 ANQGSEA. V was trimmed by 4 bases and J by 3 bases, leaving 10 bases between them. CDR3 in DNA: TGCAGCGTTGGTCCGGACTCCAATCAGCCCCAGCATTTT. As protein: CSVGPDSNQPQHF.

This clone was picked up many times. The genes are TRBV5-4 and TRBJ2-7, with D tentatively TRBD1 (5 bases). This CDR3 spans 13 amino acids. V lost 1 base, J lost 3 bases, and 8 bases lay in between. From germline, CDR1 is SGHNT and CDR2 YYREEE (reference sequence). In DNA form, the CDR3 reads TGTGCCAGCAGCTTGCAGGGTTTCTACGAGCAGTACTTC. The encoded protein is CASSLQGFYEQYF.

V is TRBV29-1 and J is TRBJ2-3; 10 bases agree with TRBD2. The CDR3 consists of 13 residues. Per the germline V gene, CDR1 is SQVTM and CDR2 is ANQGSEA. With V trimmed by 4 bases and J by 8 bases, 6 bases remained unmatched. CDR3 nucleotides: TGCAGCGTTGGGAAGCGGGAGGGCCGTACGCAGTATTTT. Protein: CSVGKREGRTQYF.

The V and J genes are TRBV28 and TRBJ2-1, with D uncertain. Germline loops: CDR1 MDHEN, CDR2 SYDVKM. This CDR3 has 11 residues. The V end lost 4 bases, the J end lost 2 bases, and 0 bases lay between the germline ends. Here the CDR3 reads CASSSYNEQFF. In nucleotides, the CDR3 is TGTGCCAGCAGTTCCTACAATGAGCAGTTCTTC.

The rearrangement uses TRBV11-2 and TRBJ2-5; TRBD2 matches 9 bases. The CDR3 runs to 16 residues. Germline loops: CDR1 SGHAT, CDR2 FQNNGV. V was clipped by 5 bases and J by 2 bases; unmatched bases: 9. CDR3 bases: TGTGCCAGCAGCCCAAGGGGAGCGGGGGGACAAGAGACCCAGTACTTC. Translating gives CASSPRGAGGQETQYF.

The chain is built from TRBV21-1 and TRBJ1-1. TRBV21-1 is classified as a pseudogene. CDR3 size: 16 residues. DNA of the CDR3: TGTGCCAGCAGCAAAGTGTGCGTCTCGAAGGGATTTGAAGCTTTCTTT. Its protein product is CASSKVCVSKGFEAFF.

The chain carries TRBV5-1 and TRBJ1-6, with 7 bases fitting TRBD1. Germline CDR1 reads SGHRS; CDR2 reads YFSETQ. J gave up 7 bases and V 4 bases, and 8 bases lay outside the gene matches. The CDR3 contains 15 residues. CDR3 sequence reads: CASSLTGQANSPLHF. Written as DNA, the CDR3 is TGCGCCAGCAGCCTCACCGGACAGGCAAATTCACCCCTCCACTTT.

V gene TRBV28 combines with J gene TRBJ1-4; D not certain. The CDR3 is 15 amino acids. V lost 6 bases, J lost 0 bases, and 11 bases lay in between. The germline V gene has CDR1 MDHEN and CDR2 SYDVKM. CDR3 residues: CASRRLVATNEKLFF. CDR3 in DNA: TGTGCCAGCAGACGACTAGTAGCAACTAATGAAAAACTGTTTTTT.

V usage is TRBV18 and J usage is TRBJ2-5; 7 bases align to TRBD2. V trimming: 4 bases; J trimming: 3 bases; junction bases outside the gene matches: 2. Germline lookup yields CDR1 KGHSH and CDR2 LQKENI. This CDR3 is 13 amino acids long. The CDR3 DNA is TGTGCCAGCTCACTTGGACTAGAAGAGACCCAGTACTTC. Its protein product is CASSLGLEETQYF.

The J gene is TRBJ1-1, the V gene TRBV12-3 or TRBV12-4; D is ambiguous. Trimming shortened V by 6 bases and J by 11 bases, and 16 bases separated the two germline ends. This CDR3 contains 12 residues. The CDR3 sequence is CASSLLGLGAFF. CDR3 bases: TGTGCCAGCAGCCTCTTAGGATTGGGGGCTTTCTTT.

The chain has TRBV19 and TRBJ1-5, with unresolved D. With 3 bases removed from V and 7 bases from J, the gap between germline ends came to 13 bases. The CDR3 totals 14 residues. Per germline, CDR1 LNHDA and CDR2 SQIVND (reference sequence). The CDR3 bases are TGTGCCAGTAGTATCCCAAAGGCCCCCCAGCCCCAGCATTTT. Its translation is CASSIPKAPQPQHF.

CDR3 in DNA: TGTGCCAGCAGTTACTCTATCGGACAGGGTGGCCAGCATTTT. It specifies CASSYSIGQGGQHF. V gene TRBV28 combines with J gene TRBJ1-5; 8 positions match TRBD1. The CDR3 has 14 residues. Germline V gene data show CDR1 as MDHEN and CDR2 as SYDVKM. J gave up 12 bases and V 4 bases, and 11 bases lay outside the gene matches.

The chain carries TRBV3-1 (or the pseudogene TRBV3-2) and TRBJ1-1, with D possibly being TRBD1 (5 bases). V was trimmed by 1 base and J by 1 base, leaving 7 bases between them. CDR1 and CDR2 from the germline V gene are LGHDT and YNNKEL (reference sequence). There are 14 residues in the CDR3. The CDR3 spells CASSQGTTNTEAFF. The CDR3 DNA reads TGTGCCAGCAGCCAAGGGACAACGAACACTGAAGCTTTCTTT.

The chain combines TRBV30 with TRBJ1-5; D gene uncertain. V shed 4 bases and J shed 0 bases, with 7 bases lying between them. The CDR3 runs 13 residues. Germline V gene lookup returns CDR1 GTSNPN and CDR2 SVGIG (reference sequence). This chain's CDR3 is CAWTGNSNQPQHF. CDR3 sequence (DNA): TGTGCCTGGACGGGAAATAGCAATCAGCCCCAGCATTTT. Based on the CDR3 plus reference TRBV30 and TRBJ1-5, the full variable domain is SQTIHQWPATLVQPVGSPLSLECTVEGTSNPNLYWYRQAAGRGLQLLFYSVGIGQISSEVPQNLSASRPQDRQFILSSKKLLLSDSGFYLCAWTGNSNQPQHFGDGTRLSIL.

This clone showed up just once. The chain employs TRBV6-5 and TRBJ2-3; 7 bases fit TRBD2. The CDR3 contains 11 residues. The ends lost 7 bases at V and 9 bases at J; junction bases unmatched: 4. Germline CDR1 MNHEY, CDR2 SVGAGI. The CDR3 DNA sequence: TGTGCCAGCACCCCAGCGGGAACGCAGTATTTT. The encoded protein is CASTPAGTQYF.

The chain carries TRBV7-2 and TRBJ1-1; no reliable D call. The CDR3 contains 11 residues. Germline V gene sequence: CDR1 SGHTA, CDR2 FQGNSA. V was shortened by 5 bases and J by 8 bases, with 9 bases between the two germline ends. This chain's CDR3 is CASSPVSEAFF. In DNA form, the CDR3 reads TGTGCCAGCAGCCCCGTAAGCGAAGCTTTCTTT. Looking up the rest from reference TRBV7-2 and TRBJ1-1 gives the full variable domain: GAGVSQSPSNKVTEKGKDVELRCDPISGHTALYWYRQSLGQGLEFLIYFQGNSAPDKSGLPSDRFSAERTGGSVSTLTIQRTQQEDSAVYLCASSPVSEAFFGQGTRLTVV.

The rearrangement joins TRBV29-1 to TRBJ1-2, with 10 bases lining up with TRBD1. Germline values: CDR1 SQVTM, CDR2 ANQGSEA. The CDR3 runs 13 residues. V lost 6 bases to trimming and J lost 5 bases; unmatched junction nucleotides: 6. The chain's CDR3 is CSVWGTGEYGYTF. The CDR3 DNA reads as TGCAGCGTATGGGGGACAGGGGAATATGGCTACACCTTC.

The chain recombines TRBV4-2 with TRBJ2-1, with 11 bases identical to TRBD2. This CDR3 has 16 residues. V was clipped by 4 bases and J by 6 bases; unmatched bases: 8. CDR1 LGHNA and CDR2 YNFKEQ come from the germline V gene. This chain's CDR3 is CASSLLAGGGANEQFF. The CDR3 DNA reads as TGTGCCAGCAGCCTTCTAGCGGGAGGCGGGGCCAATGAGCAGTTCTTC.

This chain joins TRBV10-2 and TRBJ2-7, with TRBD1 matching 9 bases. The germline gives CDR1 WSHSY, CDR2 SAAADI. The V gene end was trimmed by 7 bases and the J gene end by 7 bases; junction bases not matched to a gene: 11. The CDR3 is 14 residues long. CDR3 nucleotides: TGCGCCAGCATTACCGGGACAGGGCATGCGGAGCAGTACTTC. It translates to CASITGTGHAEQYF.

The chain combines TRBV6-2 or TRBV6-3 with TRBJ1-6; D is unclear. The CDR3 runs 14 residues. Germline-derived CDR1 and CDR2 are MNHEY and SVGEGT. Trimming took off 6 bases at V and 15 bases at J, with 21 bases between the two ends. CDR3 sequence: CASSKMNNFAILHF. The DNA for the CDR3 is TGTGCCAGCAGCAAAATGAATAATTTCGCCATCCTCCACTTT.

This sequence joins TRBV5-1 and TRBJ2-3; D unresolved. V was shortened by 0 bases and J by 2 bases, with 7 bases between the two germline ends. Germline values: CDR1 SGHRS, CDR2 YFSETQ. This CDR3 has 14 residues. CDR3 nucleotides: TGCGCCAGCAGCTTGGAAGCGAACACAGATACGCAGTATTTT. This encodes CASSLEANTDTQYF.

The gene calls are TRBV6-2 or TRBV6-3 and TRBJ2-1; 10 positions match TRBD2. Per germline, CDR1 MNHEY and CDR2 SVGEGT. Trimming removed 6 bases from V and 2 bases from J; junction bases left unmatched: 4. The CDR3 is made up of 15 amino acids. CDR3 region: CASSQGLAPYNEQFF. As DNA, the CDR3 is TGTGCCAGCAGCCAGGGACTAGCGCCCTACAATGAGCAGTTCTTC.

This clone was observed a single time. CDR3 in amino acids: CASSLGSGGEQFF. The DNA of the CDR3 is TGTGCCAGCAGTTTGGGGAGCGGGGGTGAGCAGTTCTTC. V is TRBV12-3 or TRBV12-4 and J is TRBJ2-1; the match to TRBD2 covers 8 bases. The V segment lost 3 bases and the J segment 9 bases; nucleotides outside the gene matches: 4. The CDR3 covers 13 residues.

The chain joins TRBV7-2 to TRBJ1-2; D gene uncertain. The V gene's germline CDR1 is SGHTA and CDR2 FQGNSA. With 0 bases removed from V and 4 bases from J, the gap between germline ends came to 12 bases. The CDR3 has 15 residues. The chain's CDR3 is CASSLADEPVYGYTF. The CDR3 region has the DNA TGTGCCAGCAGCTTAGCGGACGAGCCGGTCTATGGCTACACCTTC.

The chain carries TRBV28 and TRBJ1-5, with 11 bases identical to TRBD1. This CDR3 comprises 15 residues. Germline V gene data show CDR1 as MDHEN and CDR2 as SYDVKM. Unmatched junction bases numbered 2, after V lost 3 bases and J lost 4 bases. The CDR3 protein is CASSLGTGGNQPQHF. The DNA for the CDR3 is TGTGCCAGCAGTTTGGGGACAGGGGGTAATCAGCCCCAGCATTTT.

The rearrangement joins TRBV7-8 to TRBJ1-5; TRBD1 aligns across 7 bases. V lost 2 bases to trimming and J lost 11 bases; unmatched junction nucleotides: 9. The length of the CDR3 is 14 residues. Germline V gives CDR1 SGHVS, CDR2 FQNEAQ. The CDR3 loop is CASSLTGQRKAQHF. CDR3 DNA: TGTGCCAGCAGCTTAACGGGACAGAGAAAGGCCCAGCATTTT.

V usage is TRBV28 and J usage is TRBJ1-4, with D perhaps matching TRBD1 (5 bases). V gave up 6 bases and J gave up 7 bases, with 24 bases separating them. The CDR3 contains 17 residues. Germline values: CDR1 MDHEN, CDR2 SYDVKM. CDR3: CASRPGLRRRRVEKLFF. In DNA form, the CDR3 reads TGTGCCAGCAGGCCGGGGCTGAGGAGACGTCGTGTTGAAAAACTGTTTTTT.